Listed below are T cell receptor beta chains from one sample, sequenced in a study of blood T cell repertoires in COVID-19. Assay used: immunoSEQ multiplex PCR; TCRdb lists only in-frame clones, some missing. Of under 200,000 clones in the sample, 84% were seen once. The material sequenced was PBMCs or T cells enriched from blood (not recorded which). These receptors all come from a woman aged 45 to 65 who had recovered from COVID-19. The CDR3 runs from the conserved cysteine through the conserved F or W. Each record gives: V gene, clone size, CDR3 protein. Clone size, where shown, is once, few, many, or a class for clones that have expanded.

TRBV2 | NA | CASSEGTGYNNEQFF
TRBV5-1 | NA | CASSLVGERYNEQFF
TRBV5-6 | NA | CASSRGTSGGAGEQYF
TRBV6-6 | NA | CASSPPSSLAEGTDTQYF
TRBV7-9 | NA | CASSLTDRVYYNEQFF
TRBV2 | NA | CASSAGAGELFF
TRBV18 | NA | CASSLSTGDRAYGYTF
TRBV19 | NA | CASSPSGDQPQHF
TRBV7-3 | once | CASSLMARGLETQYF
TRBV7-2 | NA | CASSLWQNYGYTF
TRBV5-4 | NA | CASSLDGGRDVWYF
TRBV4-3 | NA | CASSQDRVSGVGEQFF
TRBV3-1/TRBV3-2 | NA | CASSQDRSGVQFF
TRBV5-5 | NA | CASSHAGFTYEQYF
TRBV2 | NA | CASSVQGAGGYTF
TRBV11-3 | NA | CASSEGGRNEKLFF
TRBV28 | NA | CASRSQENTGELFF
TRBV20-1 | few | CSASPGKNYGYTF
TRBV5-4 | NA | CASSLGGGLLNTEAFF
TRBV12-3/TRBV12-4 | NA | CASSELRAGELFF
TRBV13 | NA | CASSTRTSGSTDTQYF
TRBV18 | few | CASSPQPSGNTIYF
TRBV6-5 | NA | CASSSWTGRNEQFF
TRBV9 | few | CASSDGNRAGELFF
TRBV28 | NA | CASSSGTSGKYEQYF
TRBV28 | NA | CASSLPSMRNTEAFF
TRBV25-1 | NA | CASSRDRVGEKLFF
TRBV19 | few | CASSAGVGKFF
TRBV6-5 | NA | CASSRDRGSYEQYF
TRBV19 | NA | CASSMSRYTGTNYGYTF
TRBV4-2 | NA | CASSQELDRGKANYGYTF
TRBV19 | NA | CASSIRTGGSEKLFF
TRBV7-2 | NA | CASSVVRGRTDTQYF
TRBV7-3 | NA | CASSLGLPTDTQYF
TRBV6-5 | NA | CASSYAFGTGRNIQYF
TRBV6-5 | NA | CASARSQDERAFF
TRBV18 | NA | CASPPLETDTQYF
TRBV5-6 | NA | CASSGAVQGYTF
TRBV6-1 | once | CASSETGGSWETQYF
TRBV3-1/TRBV3-2 | NA | CASTGGKVGSYNEQFF
TRBV7-2 | once | CASSLTRTTINSDGYTF
TRBV24-1 | many | CATSGGGLSPDTQYF
TRBV6-1 | NA | CASSEVGGLHQPQHF
TRBV11-2 | NA | CASSLDAGGAYEQYF
TRBV10-3 | once | CAISGQGNTEAFF
TRBV7-2 | NA | CASSLRSYNSPLHF
TRBV7-2 | NA | CASSPEGAVIYGYTF
TRBV24-1 | NA | CATSEAGAPNQPQHF
TRBV12-5 | once | CASAAQGVQDGYTF